This TCR beta chain was identified in a study of blood T cell repertoires in COVID-19. The wider study: The United States, Italy and Spain were the sources of the acute and convalescent COVID-19 samples.

This CDR3 comprises 15 residues. The V end was cut by 3 bases, the J end by 4 bases, with 13 bases between. In germline, CDR1 is SGHKS, CDR2 YYEKEE (reference sequence). Clones were read by immunoSEQ multiplex PCR, and TCRdb kept only the in-frame ones, dropping some. This table holds around 150,000 clones, 82% found once. The genes are TRBV5-5 and TRBJ1-4; D is unclear. The sequence came from a man aged 45-65 years who had recovered from COVID-19. Source material: PBMCs or T cells enriched from blood (not recorded which). This chain's CDR3 is CASSWTGRGNEKLFF. CDR3 coding DNA: TGTGCCAGCAGCTGGACGGGTCGGGGTAATGAAAAACTGTTTTTT.